This T cell receptor beta chain was captured in a study of regulatory T cells in long-lasting Graves disease (dated by TCRdb to about 2021). Context from the whole study: Persistent Graves' disease was defined as persistently positive TSH receptor autoantibodies together with antithyroid drug treatment for over 5 years. Persistent Graves' disease patients were compared with newly diagnosed Graves' disease patients by peripheral blood TCR sequencing and RNA sequencing. The study took place in China and was registered as a clinical trial. TCR sequencing covered around 13 persistent and around 20 newly diagnosed Graves' disease patients, some 33 samples in total. Persistent Graves' disease patients in the clinical cohort had taken antithyroid drugs for around 10 years on average.

According to the study, the label for this sample's time point signals: persistent/refractory GD, antithyroid drugs over 5 years with positive TRAb. RNA was extracted from PBMCs in TRIzol for both TCR sequencing and RNA sequencing. The diagnosis of Graves' disease was made according to American Thyroid Association guidelines. The patients came from an endocrinology department in Xi'an, China. From each patient, around 8.3 milliliters of peripheral blood was collected into an EDTA anticoagulant tube. Ficoll Paque Plus density gradient separation was used to isolate PBMCs, and no further T cell sorting was performed. An Agilent 2100 Bioanalyzer and agarose gel were used to check RNA quality, and a NanoDrop 2000 was used to measure RNA concentration. On the study overall, not on this receptor specifically: TRBV28, TRBJ1-2 and TRBJ2-5 were preferentially used in persistent disease, while TRBV20-1 and TRBJ2-1 were favored in newly diagnosed disease. A larger number of public clonotypes was shared among persistent patients (more than 2,500) than among newly diagnosed patients (around 870). Peripheral blood alone was examined, since thyroid tissue, which constituted the primary lesion, could not be accessed. As a limitation, the authors acknowledged that the small sample size may reduce accuracy. Sequencing and analysis were restricted to the TCR beta chain. Lower TCR Shannon entropy and fewer highly expanded clones were observed in persistent Graves' disease patients than in newly diagnosed patients, which suggested clonal expansion.

The CDR3, from cysteine to phenylalanine, totals 15 residues. Only CDR3 DNA remains: 45 bases, in frame from the first base. Trimmed from V: 5 bases; trimmed from J: 4 bases; junction bases lacking a gene match: 6. The method behind the library was multiplex PCR. Sequencing took place on an Illumina HiSeq 4000. iRepertoire HTBI primers and Arm-PCR amplification of CDR3 regions were used to construct TCR beta libraries. Gel purification was performed on PCR products prior to sequencing. In the source study's methods: Across samples, roughly 60 TRBV and roughly 15 TRBJ segments were identified and used for gene usage analysis of CDR3 amino acid clonotypes. Filtered high-quality paired reads were merged into contigs using COPE and FqMerger. BLAST was used to align contigs to IMGT TRBV, TRBD and TRBJ reference genes, with CDR3 defined following IMGT. Highly expanded clones were defined as clonotypes with a frequency above 0.1%. Shannon entropy was used to measure repertoire diversity, and the Gini coefficient was used to measure V-J evenness. Clonotypes shared by more than one individual were considered public. TCRdb reran the public reads through fastp at Q25 and MiXCR, keeping productive beta chains. One record per CDR3 amino acid sequence lists the most common genes and DNA. The V and J calls were not made by the authors but by TCRdb's processing. This sample gives about 400,000 distinct CDR3 sequences in total; 20% of them show up just once. The ten largest clones capture less than 25% of the sample.

Details on this clonotype: The clone's antigen remains unknown. Base quality data are lacking; no much larger clone is found one base away.

The sequences come from peripheral blood mononuclear cells (PBMCs), collected when the disease was refractory, from a patient treated with antithyroid drugs. The chain joins TRBV12-3 or TRBV12-4 to TRBJ2-2, and TRBD2 matches 8 of the central bases. The receptor comes from a female donor with Graves disease. The DNA sequence is as follows: TGTGCCAGCAGTGAGATGCTAGCGGGCACCGGGGAGCTGTTTTTT. This yields the protein CASSEMLAGTGELFF.